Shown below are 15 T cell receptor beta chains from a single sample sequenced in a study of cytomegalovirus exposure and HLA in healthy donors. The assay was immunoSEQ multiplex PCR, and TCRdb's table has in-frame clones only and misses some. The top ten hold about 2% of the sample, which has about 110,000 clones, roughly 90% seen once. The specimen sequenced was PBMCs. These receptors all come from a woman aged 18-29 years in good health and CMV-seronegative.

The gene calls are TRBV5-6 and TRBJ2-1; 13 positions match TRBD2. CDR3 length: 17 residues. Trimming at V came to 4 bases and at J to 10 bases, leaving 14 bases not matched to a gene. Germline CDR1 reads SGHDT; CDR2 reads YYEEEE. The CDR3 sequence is CASSIRILAGGPREQFF. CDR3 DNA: TGTGCCAGCAGCATCAGGATACTAGCGGGAGGGCCGAGGGAGCAGTTCTTC. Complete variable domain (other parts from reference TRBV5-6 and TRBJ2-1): DAGVTQSPTHLIKTRGQQVTLRCSPKSGHDTVSWYQQALGQGPQFIFQYYEEEERQRGNFPDRFSGHQFPNYSSELNVNALLLGDSALYLCASSIRILAGGPREQFFGPGTRLTVL.

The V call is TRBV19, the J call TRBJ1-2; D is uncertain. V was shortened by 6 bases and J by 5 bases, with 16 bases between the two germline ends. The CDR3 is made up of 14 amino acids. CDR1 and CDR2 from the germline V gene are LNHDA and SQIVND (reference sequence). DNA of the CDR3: TGTGCCAGTAGCCGCGAGGTCAGCTCTTATGGCTACACCTTC. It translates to CASSREVSSYGYTF.

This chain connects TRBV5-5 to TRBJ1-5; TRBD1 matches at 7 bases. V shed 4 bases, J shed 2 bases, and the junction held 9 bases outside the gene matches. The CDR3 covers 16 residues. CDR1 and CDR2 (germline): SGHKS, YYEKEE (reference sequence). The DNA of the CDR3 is TGTGCCAGCAGCCCGATTTCCGGGACAGGCAATCAGCCCCAGCATTTT. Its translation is CASSPISGTGNQPQHF.

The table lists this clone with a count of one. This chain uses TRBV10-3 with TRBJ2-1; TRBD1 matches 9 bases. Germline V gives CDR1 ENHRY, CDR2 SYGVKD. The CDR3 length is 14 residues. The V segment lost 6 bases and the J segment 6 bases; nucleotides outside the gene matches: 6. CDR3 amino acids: CAIRGQGPTNEQFF. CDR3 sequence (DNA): TGTGCCATCAGGGGACAGGGTCCTACCAATGAGCAGTTCTTC.

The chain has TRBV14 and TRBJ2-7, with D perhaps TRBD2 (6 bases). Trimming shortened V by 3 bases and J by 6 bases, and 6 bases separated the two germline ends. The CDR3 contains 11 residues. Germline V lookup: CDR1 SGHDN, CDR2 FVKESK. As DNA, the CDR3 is TGTGCCAGCAGCCAGGGAGGCGAGCAGTACTTC. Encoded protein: CASSQGGEQYF. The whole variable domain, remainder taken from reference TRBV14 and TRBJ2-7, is EAGVTQFPSHSVIEKGQTVTLRCDPISGHDNLYWYRRVMGKEIKFLLHFVKESKQDESGMPNNRFLAERTGGTYSTLKVQPAELEDSGVYFCASSQGGEQYFGPGTRLTVT.

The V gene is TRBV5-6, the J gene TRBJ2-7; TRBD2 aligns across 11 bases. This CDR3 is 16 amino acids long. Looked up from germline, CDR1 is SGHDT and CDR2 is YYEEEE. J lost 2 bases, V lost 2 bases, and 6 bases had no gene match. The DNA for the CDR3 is TGTGCCAGCAGCTTCGGCCCGGGACTAGCGGCCTACGAGCAGTACTTC. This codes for CASSFGPGLAAYEQYF.

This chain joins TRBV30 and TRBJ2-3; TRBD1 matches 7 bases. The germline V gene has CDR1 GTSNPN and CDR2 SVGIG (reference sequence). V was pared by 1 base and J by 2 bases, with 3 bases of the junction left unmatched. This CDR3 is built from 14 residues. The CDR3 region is CAWSEGQNTDTQYF. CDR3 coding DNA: TGTGCCTGGAGTGAGGGACAGAACACAGATACGCAGTATTTT.

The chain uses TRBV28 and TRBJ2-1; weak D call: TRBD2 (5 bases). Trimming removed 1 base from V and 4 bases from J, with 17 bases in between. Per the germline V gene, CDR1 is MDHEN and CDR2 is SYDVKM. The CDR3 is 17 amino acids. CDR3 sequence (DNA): TGTGCCAGCAGTTTATACCTGTCAGTGAGGGTGTACAATGAGCAGTTCTTC. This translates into CASSLYLSVRVYNEQFF.

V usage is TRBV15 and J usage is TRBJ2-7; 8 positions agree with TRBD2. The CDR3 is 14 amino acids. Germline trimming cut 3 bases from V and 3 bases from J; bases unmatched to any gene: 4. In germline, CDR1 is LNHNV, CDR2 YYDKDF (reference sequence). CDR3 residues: CATSSRSGGYEQYF. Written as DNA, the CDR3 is TGTGCCACCAGCAGTAGAAGCGGGGGCTACGAGCAGTACTTC. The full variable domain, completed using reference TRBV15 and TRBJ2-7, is DAMVIQNPRYQVTQFGKPVTLSCSQTLNHNVMYWYQQKSSQAPKLLFHYYDKDFNNEADTPDNFQSRRPNTSFCFLDIRSPGLGDTAMYLCATSSRSGGYEQYFGPGTRLTVT.

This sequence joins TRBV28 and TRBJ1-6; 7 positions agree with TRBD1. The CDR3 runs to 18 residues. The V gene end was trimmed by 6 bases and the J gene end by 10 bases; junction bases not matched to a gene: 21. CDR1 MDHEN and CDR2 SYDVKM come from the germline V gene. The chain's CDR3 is CASSTILRQGNEGSPLHF. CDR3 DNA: TGTGCCAGCAGCACGATTTTACGACAGGGAAATGAAGGGTCACCCCTCCACTTT.

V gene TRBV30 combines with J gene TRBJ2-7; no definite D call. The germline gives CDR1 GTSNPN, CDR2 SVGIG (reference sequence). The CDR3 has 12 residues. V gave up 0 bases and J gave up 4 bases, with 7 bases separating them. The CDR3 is CAWSVSGYEQYF. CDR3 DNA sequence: TGTGCCTGGAGTGTATCGGGTTACGAGCAGTACTTC.

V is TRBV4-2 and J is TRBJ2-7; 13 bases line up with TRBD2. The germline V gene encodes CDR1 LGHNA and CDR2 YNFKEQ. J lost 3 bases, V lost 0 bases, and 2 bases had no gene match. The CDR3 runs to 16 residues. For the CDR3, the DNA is TGTGCCAGCAGCCAAGAAGGGACTAGCGGGGTCTACGAGCAGTACTTC. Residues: CASSQEGTSGVYEQYF.

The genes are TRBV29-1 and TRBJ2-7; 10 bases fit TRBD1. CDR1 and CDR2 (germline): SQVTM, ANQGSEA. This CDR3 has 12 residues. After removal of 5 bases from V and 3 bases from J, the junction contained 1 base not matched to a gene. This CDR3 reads CSVRTGGYEQYF. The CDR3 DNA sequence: TGCAGCGTTAGGACAGGGGGCTACGAGCAGTACTTC.

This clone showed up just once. In DNA form, the CDR3 reads TGTGCCAGCAGCTCCCAACGGGACAGGGCGTGGGGCACCATATATTTT. Translation gives CASSSQRDRAWGTIYF. The chain carries TRBV7-9 and TRBJ1-3; TRBD1 matches 9 bases. Germline CDR1 reads SEHNR; CDR2 reads FQNEAQ (reference sequence). V was pared by 4 bases and J by 9 bases, with 13 bases of the junction left unmatched. CDR3 length: 16 residues.

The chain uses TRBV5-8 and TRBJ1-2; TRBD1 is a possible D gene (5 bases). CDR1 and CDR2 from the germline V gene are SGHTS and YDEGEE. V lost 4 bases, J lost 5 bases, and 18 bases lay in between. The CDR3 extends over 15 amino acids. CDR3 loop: CASSPPGGVLYGYTF. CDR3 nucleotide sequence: TGTGCCAGCAGCCCCCCCGGGGGGGTCCTATATGGCTACACCTTC.